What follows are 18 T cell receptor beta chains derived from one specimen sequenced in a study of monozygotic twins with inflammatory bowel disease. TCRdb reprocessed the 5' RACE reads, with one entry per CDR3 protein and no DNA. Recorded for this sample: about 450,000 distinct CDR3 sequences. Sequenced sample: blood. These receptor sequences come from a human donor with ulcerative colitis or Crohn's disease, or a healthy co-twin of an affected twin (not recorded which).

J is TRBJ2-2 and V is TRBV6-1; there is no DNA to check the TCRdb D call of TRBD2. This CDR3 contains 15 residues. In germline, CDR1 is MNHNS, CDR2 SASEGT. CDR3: CASIVTSGPTGELFF.

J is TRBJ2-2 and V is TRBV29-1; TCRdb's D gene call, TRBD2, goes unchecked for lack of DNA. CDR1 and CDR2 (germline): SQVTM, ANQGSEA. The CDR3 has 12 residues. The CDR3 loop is CSVGMGAGELFF.

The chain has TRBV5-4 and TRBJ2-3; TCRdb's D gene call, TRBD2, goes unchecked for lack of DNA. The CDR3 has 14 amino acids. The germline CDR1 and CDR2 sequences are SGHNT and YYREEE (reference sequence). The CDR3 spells CASSLGGGTPPQYF.

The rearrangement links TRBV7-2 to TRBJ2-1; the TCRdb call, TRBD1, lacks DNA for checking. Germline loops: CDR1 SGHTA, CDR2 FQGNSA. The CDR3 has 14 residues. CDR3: CASSFRDRTSEQFF.

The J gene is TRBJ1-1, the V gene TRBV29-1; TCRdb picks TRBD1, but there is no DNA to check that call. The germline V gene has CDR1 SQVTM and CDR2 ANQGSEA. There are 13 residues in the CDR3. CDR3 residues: CSVVRQGGTEAFF. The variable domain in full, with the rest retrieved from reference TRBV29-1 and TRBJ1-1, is SAVISQKPSRDICQRGTSLTIQCQVDSQVTMMFWYRQQPGQSLTLIATANQGSEATYESGFVIDKFPISRPNLTFSTLTVSNMSPEDSSIYLCSVVRQGGTEAFFGQGTRLTVV.

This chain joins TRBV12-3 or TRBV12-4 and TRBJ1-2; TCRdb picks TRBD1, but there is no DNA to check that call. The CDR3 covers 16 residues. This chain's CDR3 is CASSQNSGTPNYGYTF.

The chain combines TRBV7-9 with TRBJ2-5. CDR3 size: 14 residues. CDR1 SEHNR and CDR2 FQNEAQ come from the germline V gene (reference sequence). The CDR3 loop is CASSQTRPQETQYF.

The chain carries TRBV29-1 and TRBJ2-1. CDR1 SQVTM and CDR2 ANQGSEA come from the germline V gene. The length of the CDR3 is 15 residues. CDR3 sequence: CSVQTFARSYNEQFF.

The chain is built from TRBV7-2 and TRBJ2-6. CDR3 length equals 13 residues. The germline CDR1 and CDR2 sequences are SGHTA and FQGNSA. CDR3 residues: CASSHGGANVLTF.

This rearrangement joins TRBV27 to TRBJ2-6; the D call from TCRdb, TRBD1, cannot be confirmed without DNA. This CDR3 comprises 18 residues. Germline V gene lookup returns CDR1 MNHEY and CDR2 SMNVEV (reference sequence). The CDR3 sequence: CASSVPTALGSGANVLTF.

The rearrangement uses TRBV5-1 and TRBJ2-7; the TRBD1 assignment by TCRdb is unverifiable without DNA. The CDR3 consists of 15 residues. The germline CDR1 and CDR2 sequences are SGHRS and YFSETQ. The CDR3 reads CASSVSGTISYEQYF.

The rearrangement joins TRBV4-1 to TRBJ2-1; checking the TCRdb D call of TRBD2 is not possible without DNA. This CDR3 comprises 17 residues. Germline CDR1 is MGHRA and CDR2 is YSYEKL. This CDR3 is CASSQDLLRLAGNEQFF.

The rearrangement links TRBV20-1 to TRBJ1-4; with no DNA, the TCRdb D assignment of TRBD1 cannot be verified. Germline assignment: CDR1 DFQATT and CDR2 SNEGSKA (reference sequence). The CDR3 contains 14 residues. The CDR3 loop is CSALVVRGSEKLFF.

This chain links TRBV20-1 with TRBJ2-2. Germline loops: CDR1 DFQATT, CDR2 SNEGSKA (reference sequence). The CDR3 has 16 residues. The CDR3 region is CSARDLRTANTGELFF.

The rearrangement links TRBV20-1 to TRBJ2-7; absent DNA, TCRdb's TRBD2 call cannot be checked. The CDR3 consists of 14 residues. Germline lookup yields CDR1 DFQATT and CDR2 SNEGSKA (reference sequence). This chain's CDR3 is CSARGAKGIYEQYF.

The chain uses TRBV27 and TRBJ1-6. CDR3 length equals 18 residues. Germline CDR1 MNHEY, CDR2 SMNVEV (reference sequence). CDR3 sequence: CASSLSFSGTAGNSPLHF.

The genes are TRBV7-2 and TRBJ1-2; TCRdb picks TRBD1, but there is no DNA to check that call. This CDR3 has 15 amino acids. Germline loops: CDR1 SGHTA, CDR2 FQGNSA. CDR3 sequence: CASSQGRNLNYGYTF.

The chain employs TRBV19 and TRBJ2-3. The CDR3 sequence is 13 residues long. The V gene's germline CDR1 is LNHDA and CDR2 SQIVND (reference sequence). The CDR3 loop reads CASSIVSSDTQYF.